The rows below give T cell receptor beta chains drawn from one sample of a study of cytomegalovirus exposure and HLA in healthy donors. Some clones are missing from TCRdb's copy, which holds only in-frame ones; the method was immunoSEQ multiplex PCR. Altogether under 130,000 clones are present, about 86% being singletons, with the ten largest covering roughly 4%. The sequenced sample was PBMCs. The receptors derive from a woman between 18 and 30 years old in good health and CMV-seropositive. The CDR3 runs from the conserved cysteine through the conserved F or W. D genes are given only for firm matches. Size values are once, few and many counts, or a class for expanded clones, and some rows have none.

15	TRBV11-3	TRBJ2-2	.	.	CASSPTGPITGELFF	TGTGCCAGCAGCCCCACAGGGCCAATTACCGGGGAGCTGTTTTTT
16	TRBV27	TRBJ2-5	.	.	CASRPEGLSFRETQYF	TGTGCCAGCCGCCCTGAGGGCCTGTCTTTTCGGGAGACCCAGTACTTC
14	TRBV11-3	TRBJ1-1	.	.	CASSLRTANTEAFF	TGTGCCAGCAGCCTACGGACAGCGAACACTGAAGCTTTCTTT
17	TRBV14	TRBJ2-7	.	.	CASSRSPGGITGYEQYF	TGTGCCAGCAGCCGGAGCCCTGGGGGCATAACGGGATACGAGCAGTACTTC
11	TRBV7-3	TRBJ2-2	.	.	CASSSTGELFF	TGTGCCAGCAGCTCGACCGGGGAGCTGTTTTTT
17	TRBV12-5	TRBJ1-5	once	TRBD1	CASGLPKDRVGNQPQHF	TGTGCTAGTGGTTTGCCCAAGGACAGGGTGGGCAATCAGCCCCAGCATTTT
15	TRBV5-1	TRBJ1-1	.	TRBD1	CASSSTGGLNTEAFF	TGCGCCAGCAGCTCCACAGGGGGTCTGAACACTGAAGCTTTCTTT
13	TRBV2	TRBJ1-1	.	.	CASTNRAGTEAFF	TGTGCCAGCACCAACAGGGCGGGCACTGAAGCTTTCTTT
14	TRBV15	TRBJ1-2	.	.	CATSRDRVSYGYTF	TGTGCCACCAGCAGAGACAGGGTTTCCTATGGCTACACCTTC
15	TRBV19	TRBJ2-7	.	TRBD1	CASRKGTGGQYEQYF	TGTGCCAGTAGGAAGGGGACAGGGGGTCAATACGAGCAGTACTTC
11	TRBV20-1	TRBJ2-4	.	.	CSARASFIQYF	TGCAGTGCTAGAGCGAGCTTCATCCAGTACTTC
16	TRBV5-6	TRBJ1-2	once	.	CASSLWVWGERYGYTF	TGTGCCAGCAGCTTGTGGGTTTGGGGCGAGAGGTATGGCTACACCTTC
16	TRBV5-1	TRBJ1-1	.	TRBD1	CASSPLGQGSNTEAFF	TGCGCCAGCAGCCCCCTCGGACAGGGATCGAACACTGAAGCTTTCTTT
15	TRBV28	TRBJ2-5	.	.	CASSLGGPGGETQYF	TGTGCCAGCAGTTTAGGTGGACCTGGAGGGGAGACCCAGTACTTC
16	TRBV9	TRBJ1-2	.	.	CASSVVSQGTANGYTF	TGTGCCAGCAGCGTAGTCTCCCAGGGAACGGCCAATGGCTACACCTTC
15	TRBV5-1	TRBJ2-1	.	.	CASSPDTSSYNEQFF	TGCGCCAGCAGCCCCGACACGAGCTCCTACAATGAGCAGTTCTTC
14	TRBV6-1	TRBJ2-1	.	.	CASSEPIVGSTRLF	TGTGCCAGCAGTGAACCTATTGTTGGGTCGACGCGGCTCTTC
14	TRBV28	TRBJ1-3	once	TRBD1	CASSLGQGGNTIYF	TGTGCCAGCAGTTTAGGACAGGGAGGAAACACCATATATTTT
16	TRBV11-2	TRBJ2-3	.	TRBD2	CASSFPTSGGPDTQYF	TGTGCCAGCAGCTTCCCGACTAGCGGGGGTCCAGATACGCAGTATTTT
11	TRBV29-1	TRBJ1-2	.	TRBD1	CSVTGVGGYTF	TGCAGCGTTACAGGGGTCGGTGGCTACACCTTC
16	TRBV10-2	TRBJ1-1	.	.	CASRTQGLKGNTEAFF	TGCGCCAGCAGGACCCAGGGCTTGAAGGGTAACACTGAAGCTTTCTTT
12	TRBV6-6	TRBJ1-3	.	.	CASSLTEATIYF	TGTGCCAGCTCTCTCACGGAGGCCACCATATATTTT
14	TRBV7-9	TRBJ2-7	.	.	CASSPSPSSYEQYF	TGTGCCAGCAGCCCCTCCCCGAGCTCCTACGAGCAGTACTTC
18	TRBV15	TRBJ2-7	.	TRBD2	CATSNKKLAGGSFYEQYF	TGTGCCACCAGCAATAAAAAACTAGCGGGAGGTAGTTTTTACGAGCAGTACTTC
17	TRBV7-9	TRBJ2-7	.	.	CASSLGRGWGRVYEQYF	TGTGCCAGCAGCTTAGGGCGGGGTTGGGGCAGGGTCTACGAGCAGTACTTC
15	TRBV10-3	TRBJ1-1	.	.	CAISPPPGTATEAFF	TGTGCCATCAGTCCACCCCCCGGCACAGCCACTGAAGCTTTCTTT
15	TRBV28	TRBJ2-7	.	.	CASSSPRSSGYEQYF	TGTGCCAGCAGTTCTCCCCGGTCCAGCGGGTACGAGCAGTACTTC
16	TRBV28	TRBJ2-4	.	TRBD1	CASSLSDRGAKNIQYF	TGTGCCAGCAGTTTATCGGACAGGGGAGCCAAAAACATTCAGTACTTC
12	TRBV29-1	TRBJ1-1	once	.	CSVKGGNTEAFF	TGCAGCGTCAAGGGAGGGAACACTGAAGCTTTCTTT
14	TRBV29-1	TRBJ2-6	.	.	CSAEGGSGANVLTF	TGCAGCGCGGAAGGGGGCTCTGGGGCCAACGTCCTGACTTTC
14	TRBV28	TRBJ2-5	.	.	CASSEGGGVEAQYF	TGTGCCAGTTCCGAGGGGGGAGGGGTGGAGGCCCAGTACTTC
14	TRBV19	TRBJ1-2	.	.	CASSPPVEGNGYTF	TGTGCCAGTAGTCCCCCGGTTGAGGGAAATGGCTACACCTTC